Listed below are T cell receptor beta chains from one sample, sequenced in a study of shared clonotypes between healthy human individuals. Produced via immunoSEQ multiplex PCR; TCRdb's table is partial and in-frame only. The table records nearly 2 million clones, about 95% of them present only once. Sequencing input: naive CD8+ T cells sorted from blood. All receptors come from a man between 18 and 29 years old in good health. Each CDR3 is given with its conserved first and last residue. The order of the fields is clone size, D gene, V gene, J gene, CDR3 DNA, CDR3 protein. D genes are given only for firm matches. Size is stated for part of the rows, as once, few or many counts, or as a class when the clone is expanded.

size: NA
D: NA
V: TRBV13
J: TRBJ2-5
DNA: TGTGCCAGCAGCCCGACAGACCAAGAGACCCAGTACTTC
CDR3: CASSPTDQETQYF

size: NA
D: NA
V: TRBV13
J: TRBJ1-1
DNA: TGTGCCAGCAGGGCAGGAACGGCTGAAGCTTTCTTT
CDR3: CASRAGTAEAFF

size: NA
D: TRBD2
V: TRBV5-1
J: TRBJ2-3
DNA: TGCGCCAGCAGCTTTGGACTAGCGGACACAGATACGCAGTATTTT
CDR3: CASSFGLADTDTQYF

size: NA
D: TRBD2
V: TRBV5-6
J: TRBJ2-1
DNA: TGTGCCAGCAGCTCGGGGGGGCCATACAATGAGCAGTTCTTC
CDR3: CASSSGGPYNEQFF

size: NA
D: TRBD1
V: TRBV27
J: TRBJ2-7
DNA: TGTGCCAGCAGTTCCAACAGGGGGACGTTCGGGGGAGACTCCTACGAGCAGTACTTC
CDR3: CASSSNRGTFGGDSYEQYF

size: NA
D: NA
V: TRBV28
J: TRBJ1-5
DNA: TGTGCCAGCAGTTTGGTGGACGCCAATCAGCCCCAGCATTTT
CDR3: CASSLVDANQPQHF

size: NA
D: NA
V: TRBV4-1
J: TRBJ2-7
DNA: TGCGCCAGCAGCCAACACAGGGAGCAGTACTTC
CDR3: CASSQHREQYF

size: once
D: TRBD1
V: TRBV29-1
J: TRBJ1-6
DNA: TGCAGCGTTGAAGATAGGGGACAGGGATTCTATAATTCACCCCTCCACTTT
CDR3: CSVEDRGQGFYNSPLHF

size: NA
D: TRBD2
V: TRBV27
J: TRBJ2-7
DNA: TGTGCCAGCAGTTCCCTAGCGGGCCCCCCCTACGAGCAGTACTTC
CDR3: CASSSLAGPPYEQYF

size: once
D: TRBD2
V: TRBV7-9
J: TRBJ2-3
DNA: TGTGCCAGCAGCTTAGCGACCGGGAGGGCAACAGATACGCAGTATTTT
CDR3: CASSLATGRATDTQYF

size: NA
D: TRBD1
V: TRBV7-9
J: TRBJ1-2
DNA: TGTGCCAGCAGCGGACAGGGACAGCCTAACTATGGCTACACCTTC
CDR3: CASSGQGQPNYGYTF

size: few
D: TRBD1
V: TRBV27
J: TRBJ1-6
DNA: TGTGCCAGCAGTTCCTCCTCCATTCTGGGCAGGGGGAGGTCACCCCTCCACTTT
CDR3: CASSSSSILGRGRSPLHF

size: NA
D: TRBD1
V: TRBV29-1
J: TRBJ2-7
DNA: TGCAGCGTCGAAGGAGATGGGACAGGCCCCTACGAGCAGTACTTC
CDR3: CSVEGDGTGPYEQYF